The clone carrying this TCR beta chain was seen many times. Germline assignment: CDR1 LNHNV and CDR2 YYDKDF (reference sequence). The CDR3 runs 14 residues. V was pared by 4 bases and J by 6 bases, with 5 bases of the junction left unmatched. TCRdb used MiXCR to reprocess the RT-PCR reads, holding one entry per CDR3 protein. The repertoire holds more than 550,000 distinct CDR3 sequences, with around 14% as singletons. The receptor comes from a female donor in good health, serving as a healthy control. The sequenced material came from memory CD4+ T cells from blood. This chain links TRBV15 with TRBJ2-4, with 8 bases fitting TRBD1. The CDR3: CATSIFDRGNIQYF. The CDR3 bases are TGTGCCACCAGCATATTCGACAGGGGAAACATTCAGTACTTC.